These T cell receptor beta chains were read from a single sample in a study of lymphopenia after photon versus proton radiotherapy. Profiled with immunoSEQ multiplex PCR; TCRdb holds only in-frame clones, not every one. The data show around 18,000 clones, 80% to 90% seen once. The specimen comprised peripheral blood, sampled from a patient treated with proton-based radiotherapy. These receptors were taken from a man between 65 and 85 years old with pancreatic cancer. CDR3s include the opening cysteine and the closing phenylalanine or tryptophan. A D gene is named only where the DNA matches it firmly. Only part of the rows carry a size: once, few, many, or a class if the clone is expanded.

cdr3_nt cdr3_aa clone_size d_call j_call v_call
TGTGCCAGCTCCCCAGACACAGAGCGTGAAGCTTTCTTT CASSPDTEREAFF - - TRBJ1-1 TRBV18
TGTGCCAGCAGCTTAGGTGTCGGAGACACTGAAGCTTTCTTT CASSLGVGDTEAFF - - TRBJ1-1 TRBV7-9
TGCACCAGCAGCCAAGTGGACAGGGTGGCCTACGAGCAGTACTTC CTSSQVDRVAYEQYF few - TRBJ2-7 TRBV1
TGTGCCAGCAGCCAAGGGGCGGGAGGTGTCTACGAGCAGTACTTC CASSQGAGGVYEQYF - TRBD2 TRBJ2-7 TRBV11-2
TGTGCCAGCAGCTTAACCCCAGGGAACACTGAAGCTTTCTTT CASSLTPGNTEAFF - - TRBJ1-1 TRBV11-2
TGTGCCAGCACGACCCAGGGGAACACCGGGGAGCTGTTTTTT CASTTQGNTGELFF - - TRBJ2-2 TRBV2
TGCAGCGTAATAGGGGAGCACGGGCAGTACTTC CSVIGEHGQYF - - TRBJ2-7 TRBV29-1
TGTGCCACCAGCAGCGAACCCTGGGGGGGTGAGCAGTTCTTC CATSSEPWGGEQFF - TRBD2 TRBJ2-1 TRBV15
TGTGCCACCAGCAGGGGCCCCCAGGGATCGGGGGAGACCCAGTACTTC CATSRGPQGSGETQYF - - TRBJ2-5 TRBV15
TGCGCCAGCAGCCGCGGGACTAGCGGGAATTCCTACGAGCAGTACTTC CASSRGTSGNSYEQYF - TRBD2 TRBJ2-7 TRBV4-1
TGTGCCAGCAGCTGGCTGGGGGGGAGGACCTCCTACGAGCAGTACTTC CASSWLGGRTSYEQYF once TRBD2 TRBJ2-7 TRBV11-2
TGTGCCAGCAGCTTATCGGGGGAAGGGACCTACGAGCAGTACTTC CASSLSGEGTYEQYF - - TRBJ2-7 TRBV7-6
TGTGCCAGCAGTCACATAGGGACAGTGAACACTGAAGCTTTCTTT CASSHIGTVNTEAFF - TRBD1 TRBJ1-1 TRBV6-5
TGTGCCTCAGGGGGGGAGCAGTTCTTC CASGGEQFF - - TRBJ2-1 TRBV7-9
TGTGCCAGCAGCCCCCAGGACAGAGCTAACTATGGCTACACCTTC CASSPQDRANYGYTF once - TRBJ1-2 TRBV11-3
TGTGCCAGCAGTTTAAACAGGGCTTATGGCTACACCTTC CASSLNRAYGYTF once - TRBJ1-2 TRBV27
TGCGCCAGCAGTCCCCCCCCCACAGGGGGCGAAAGGGAGCCGAACACTGAAGCTTTCTTT CASSPPPTGGEREPNTEAFF once TRBD1 TRBJ1-1 TRBV23-1
TGTGCCAGTAGTATAGGGGGCCAGCCCCAGCATTTT CASSIGGQPQHF - - TRBJ1-5 TRBV19
TGTGCCAGCAGCTTATTGGGTGAGACCCAGTACTTC CASSLLGETQYF - - TRBJ2-5 TRBV7-9
TGTGCCAGCAGCTTAGGATCCGGACACCTCTACGAGCAGTACTTC CASSLGSGHLYEQYF - - TRBJ2-7 TRBV7-2
TGTGCCAGTAGTATAGTTGCGACGGGGACTGAAGCTTTCTTT CASSIVATGTEAFF - - TRBJ1-1 TRBV19
TGTGCCAGCAGCAAAGAAAAGAGGGTAATAACTGAAGCTTTCTTT CASSKEKRVITEAFF - - TRBJ1-1 TRBV21-1
TGTGCCAGCAGTTACGACCCCCGGGCGGGTGAAGCTTTCTTT CASSYDPRAGEAFF once - TRBJ1-1 TRBV6-5
TGTGCCAGCAGTTACACCATTTTAGGGCAGCCCCAGCATTTT CASSYTILGQPQHF - - TRBJ1-5 TRBV6-5
TGTGCTAGTGGAGCCTACTTGTGGGAGACCCAGTACTTC CASGAYLWETQYF once - TRBJ2-5 TRBV12-5
TGTGCCAGTAGTAACCCGGGACAGGGAGACGAAAAACTGTTTTTT CASSNPGQGDEKLFF - TRBD1 TRBJ1-4 TRBV19
TGTGCCAGCAGCTATAGCGGGGGGGCATCAGATACGCAGTATTTT CASSYSGGASDTQYF - TRBD2 TRBJ2-3 TRBV7-2
TGTGCCAGCAGTGAATGGGCTAAGGTAGTAGATATTAGCACAGATACGCAGTATTTT CASSEWAKVVDISTDTQYF - - TRBJ2-3 TRBV2
TGTGCCAGCTCACCAGATTCAGGGGCCATGAACACTGAAGCTTTCTTT CASSPDSGAMNTEAFF - - TRBJ1-1 TRBV18
TGTGCCAGTAGTATTAGCTACAGGAGTACGAACTATGGCTACACCTTC CASSISYRSTNYGYTF - - TRBJ1-2 TRBV19
TGTGCCACCAGCGGAAACAGGGGTGGCTACACCTTC CATSGNRGGYTF - TRBD1 TRBJ1-2 TRBV15
TGTGCCAGCAGCCTCCAAGAGACCCAGTACTTC CASSLQETQYF few - TRBJ2-5 TRBV11-2
TGTGCCACCAGCGCTTCGCGTGAAAAACTGTTTTTT CATSASREKLFF - - TRBJ1-4 TRBV15
TGCGCCAGCCGCTCGGGCACAGATACGCAGTATTTT CASRSGTDTQYF - - TRBJ2-3 TRBV5-1
TGTGCCAGCAGTGAAATTACGACGACCTACGAGCAGTACTTC CASSEITTTYEQYF - - TRBJ2-7 TRBV6-1
TGTGCCAGCAGATGGGACAGGAGTAGCTACGAGCAGTACTTC CASRWDRSSYEQYF few TRBD1 TRBJ2-7 TRBV6-1
TGTGCCAGCAGTCGAGCAGGGGGTGACAATCAGCCCCAGCATTTT CASSRAGGDNQPQHF - TRBD1 TRBJ1-5 TRBV6-6
TGTGCCAGCAGCCAAGGAGTAGCGGGAGGCCTGCGCAGGTTCTACAATGAGCAGTTCTTC CASSQGVAGGLRRFYNEQFF - TRBD2 TRBJ2-1 TRBV4-2
TGTGCCAGCAGCCCCCATCAAGGGTTCGCGGGTACTACAGATACGCAGTATTTT CASSPHQGFAGTTDTQYF - - TRBJ2-3 TRBV9
TGTGCCAGTAGTAGACGGGGCGCTGGGGGTGAAGCTTTCTTT CASSRRGAGGEAFF - - TRBJ1-1 TRBV19
TGTGCCAGCAGCTTGGAACAGACAATCGGCGTGCAGTACTTC CASSLEQTIGVQYF - - TRBJ2-7 TRBV5-4
TGTGCCAGCGCCTGGACTTCCGGGAATGAGCAGTTCTTC CASAWTSGNEQFF - - TRBJ2-1 TRBV6-6
TGCGCCAGCAGGTTGACAGCGATGAACACTGAAGCTTTCTTT CASRLTAMNTEAFF - - TRBJ1-1 TRBV10-2
TGTGCCAGCAGCCTGGGGACTAGCGGGGCTATATCCTACGAGCAGTACTTC CASSLGTSGAISYEQYF - TRBD2 TRBJ2-7 TRBV7-9
TGCGCCAGCAGTGAAAACTCAAACAGAAGAGCGGCTTTCTTT CASSENSNRRAAFF - - TRBJ1-1 TRBV10-1
TGTGCCAGCAGCCTCTTTATCATGAACACTGAAGCTTTCTTT CASSLFIMNTEAFF - - TRBJ1-1 TRBV5-6
TGTGCCAGCAGTGGGAACGTCCAAGAGACCCAGTACTTC CASSGNVQETQYF few - TRBJ2-5 TRBV2
TGTGCCAGCAAACCGGGACAGACTAGCACAGATACGCAGTATTTT CASKPGQTSTDTQYF - TRBD1 TRBJ2-3 TRBV18
TGCGCCAGCAGTGAGTCGACTACGACGACAGATACGCAGTATTTT CASSESTTTTDTQYF - - TRBJ2-3 TRBV10-2
TGTGCCAGCAGCGGGGGGCCGAACACTGAAGCTTTCTTT CASSGGPNTEAFF - - TRBJ1-1 TRBV9
TGTGCCTGGAGTATCATAGACGAGCAGTACTTC CAWSIIDEQYF few - TRBJ2-7 TRBV30
TGTGCCAGCCTAGGGCAGGGAGGACAGCCCCAGCATTTT CASLGQGGQPQHF - - TRBJ1-5 TRBV6-1
TGTGCCATCAGTGATGGGAATTCACCCCTCCACTTT CAISDGNSPLHF - - TRBJ1-6 TRBV10-3
TGCGCCAGCACGCGGCCGGGACACAGTGAAGCTTTCTTT CASTRPGHSEAFF once - TRBJ1-1 TRBV23-1